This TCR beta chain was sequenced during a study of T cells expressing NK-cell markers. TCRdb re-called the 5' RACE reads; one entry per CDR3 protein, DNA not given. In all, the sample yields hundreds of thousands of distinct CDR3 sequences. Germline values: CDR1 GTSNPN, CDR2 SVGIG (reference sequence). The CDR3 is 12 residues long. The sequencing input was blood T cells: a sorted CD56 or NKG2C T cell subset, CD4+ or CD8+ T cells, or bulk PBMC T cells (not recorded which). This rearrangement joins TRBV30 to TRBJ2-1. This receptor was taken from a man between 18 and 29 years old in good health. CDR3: CAWTDYYNEQFF.